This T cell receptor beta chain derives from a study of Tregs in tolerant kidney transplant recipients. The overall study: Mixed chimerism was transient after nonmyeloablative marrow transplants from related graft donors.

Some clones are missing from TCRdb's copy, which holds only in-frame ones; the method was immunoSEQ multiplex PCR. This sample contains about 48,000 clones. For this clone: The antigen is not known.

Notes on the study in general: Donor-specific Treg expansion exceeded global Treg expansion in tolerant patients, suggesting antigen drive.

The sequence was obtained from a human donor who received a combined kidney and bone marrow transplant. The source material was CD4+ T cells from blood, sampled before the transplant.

CDR3 residues: CASSSIVGGTDTQYF. The CDR3 bases that were read are TGCGCCAGCAGCTCTATCGTCGGGGGCACAGATACG. This sequence joins TRBV5-1 and TRBJ2-3, with TRBD2 as a possible D gene (5 bases). The CDR3 extends 3 residues past the end of the read, so its final part is completed from the germline J gene. Per germline, CDR1 SGHRS and CDR2 YFSETQ. V shed 3 bases and J shed 1 base, with 12 bases lying between them. The CDR3 extends over 15 amino acids.